This section outlines one T cell receptor beta chain sequence together with its context. With a much larger clone just one base away, this may be a read error. This entry comes from a study of blood T cells in healthy people across ages. The CDR3 contains 12 residues. Germline values: CDR1 KGHDR, CDR2 SFDVKD. Trimming removed 3 bases from V and 0 bases from J, with 1 base in between. Then a second PCR, running roughly 7 to 11 cycles, was carried out with a sample-barcoded 5' primer and a J-beta primer mix. MiXCR was run by TCRdb on the 5' RACE reads, yielding one entry per CDR3 protein. The data contain roughly 2 million distinct CDR3 sequences, about 50% of them singletons.

The sequenced sample consisted of blood. This sequence was found in a woman in her 40s in good health. J is TRBJ1-2 and V is TRBV24-1; D gene uncertain. CDR3 bases: TGTGCCACCAGTGATGCTAACTATGGCTACACCTTC. Amino acid sequence: CATSDANYGYTF.